This T cell receptor beta chain was observed in a study of neurological immune-mediated disorders. This clonotype was detected ten times or more. CDR3 size: 15 residues. CDR1 is SGHAT, CDR2 FQNNGV, per germline. After removal of 1 base from V and 3 bases from J, the junction contained 2 bases not matched to a gene. The cDNA was synthesized by means of template-switch 5'RACE, which was carried out with 10-nucleotide random UMIs. TCRdb re-analysed the 5' RACE reads in MiXCR, keeping a single row per CDR3 protein. In the table there are approximately 46,000 distinct CDR3 sequences, 10% of which are singletons.

What was sequenced was PBMCs. J is TRBJ1-1 and V is TRBV11-2; the match to TRBD1 covers 10 bases. This TCR came from a man aged 70-80 years with HTLV-1-associated myelopathy (HAM/TSP). As DNA, the CDR3 is TGTGCCAGCAGCTTAGGAGGGACAGGGGACACTGAAGCTTTCTTT. Translating gives CASSLGGTGDTEAFF. The full variable domain, with the rest looked up from reference TRBV11-2 and TRBJ1-1, is EAGVAQSPRYKIIEKRQSVAFWCNPISGHATLYWYQQILGQGPKLLIQFQNNGVVDDSQLPKDRFSAERLKGVDSTLKIQPAKLEDSAVYLCASSLGGTGDTEAFFGQGTRLTVV.